This is a list of T cell receptor beta chains from one sample in a study of blood T cell repertoires in COVID-19. Clones were read by immunoSEQ multiplex PCR, and TCRdb kept only the in-frame ones, dropping some. The sample shows under 170,000 clones, about nine tenths of them seen only once. Sample: peripheral blood. The receptors come from a woman aged 55-70 years with active or convalescent COVID-19. Both conserved end residues are part of each CDR3. The D gene is left open where the match is weak. Size tells how often a clone was seen (once, few, many) or the class of an expanded clone, and some rows leave it out.

D,V,J,size,CDR3,DNA
TRBD1,TRBV6-5,TRBJ1-2,.,CASTPQGASYTF,TGTGCCAGCACTCCCCAGGGGGCAAGCTACACCTTC
.,TRBV6-5,TRBJ2-3,.,CASSLIFTDTQYF,TGTGCCAGCAGCCTTATTTTCACAGATACGCAGTATTTT
.,TRBV9,TRBJ2-7,.,CASSGPGEQYF,TGTGCCAGCAGCGGCCCAGGTGAGCAGTACTTC
.,TRBV12-3/TRBV12-4,TRBJ2-3,.,CASRGRGDTQYF,TGTGCCAGCAGGGGGAGGGGGGATACGCAGTATTTT
TRBD1,TRBV4-1,TRBJ2-3,.,CASSRTGFGTDTQYF,TGCGCCAGCAGCCGGACAGGGTTTGGGACAGATACGCAGTATTTT
.,TRBV9,TRBJ1-2,.,CASSVAGTGGYTF,TGTGCCAGCAGCGTAGCCGGGACTGGTGGCTACACCTTC
TRBD1,TRBV30,TRBJ2-7,.,CAWSWGTGTYEQYF,TGTGCCTGGAGTTGGGGGACAGGTACCTACGAGCAGTACTTC
.,TRBV3-1/TRBV3-2,TRBJ2-7,once,CASSILSAGEQYF,TGTGCCAGCAGCATCTTATCGGCGGGCGAGCAGTACTTC
TRBD1,TRBV5-1,TRBJ2-2,.,CASADRLPNGELFF,TGCGCCAGCGCGGACAGGCTACCTAACGGGGAGCTGTTTTTT
TRBD1,TRBV5-1,TRBJ1-1,once,CASSATGGNTEAFF,TGCGCCAGCAGCGCCACAGGGGGGAACACTGAAGCTTTCTTT
.,TRBV19,TRBJ1-1,.,CASSIGPGGPEAFF,TGTGCCAGTAGTATAGGTCCAGGTGGGCCAGAAGCTTTCTTT
.,TRBV14,TRBJ1-2,.,CASSQVGASRVRGYTF,TGTGCCAGCAGCCAAGTAGGGGCTTCTAGGGTGAGGGGCTACACCTTC
TRBD2,TRBV12-3/TRBV12-4,TRBJ2-2,.,CASSRGGTGELFF,TGTGCCAGTTCACGGGGGGGAACCGGGGAGCTGTTTTTT
.,TRBV6-5,TRBJ1-1,.,CASTERGGTEAFF,TGTGCCAGCACCGAAAGAGGGGGCACTGAAGCTTTCTTT
TRBD1,TRBV7-2,TRBJ1-1,.,CASSWDRGLTEAFF,TGTGCCAGCAGCTGGGACAGGGGGCTGACTGAAGCTTTCTTT
TRBD2,TRBV15,TRBJ2-1,once,CATSRDLGGGTNNEQFF,TGTGCCACCAGCAGAGATCTGGGCGGGGGGACGAACAATGAGCAGTTCTTC
TRBD1,TRBV5-5,TRBJ2-3,.,CASSSGTGGDTQYF,TGTGCCAGCAGTTCCGGGACAGGGGGAGATACGCAGTATTTT
.,TRBV4-1,TRBJ1-1,few,CASSFLTENTEAFF,TGCGCCAGCAGCTTTCTGACAGAGAACACTGAAGCTTTCTTT
.,TRBV10-1,TRBJ2-7,.,CASSAVSLHEQYF,TGCGCCAGCTCCGCGGTCAGTTTACACGAGCAGTACTTC
.,TRBV19,TRBJ1-5,.,CASSYSNQPQHF,TGTGCCAGTAGTTATAGCAATCAGCCCCAGCATTTT
.,TRBV3-1/TRBV3-2,TRBJ1-4,once,CASSARTGINEKLFF,TGTGCCAGCAGCGCCCGGACGGGAATCAATGAAAAACTGTTTTTT
.,TRBV27,TRBJ1-1,.,CASRPLEEGTEAFF,TGTGCCAGCAGACCTCTCGAGGAGGGGACTGAAGCTTTCTTT
TRBD1,TRBV5-1,TRBJ2-7,once,CASSLGPLRTGAYEQYF,TGCGCCAGCAGCTTGGGCCCCTTAAGGACAGGAGCCTACGAGCAGTACTTC
.,TRBV19,TRBJ2-3,.,CATQNTGSTDTQYF,TGTGCCACACAAAATACAGGGAGCACAGATACGCAGTATTTT
TRBD1,TRBV5-6,TRBJ1-6,.,CASSLEGGVNSPLHF,TGTGCCAGCAGCTTGGAAGGGGGCGTAAACTCACCCCTCCACTTT
.,TRBV5-6,TRBJ2-1,once,CASSLQRGNEQFF,TGTGCCAGCAGTCTACAAAGAGGCAATGAGCAGTTCTTC
.,TRBV4-3,TRBJ1-6,.,CASSQVHRGKSPLHF,TGCGCCAGCAGCCAAGTGCATAGGGGGAAATCACCCCTCCACTTT
TRBD1,TRBV7-9,TRBJ2-5,.,CASSSTGFETQYF,TGTGCCAGCAGCTCGACAGGGTTCGAGACCCAGTACTTC
.,TRBV6-2/TRBV6-3,TRBJ2-1,.,CASSYFSHNEQFF,TGTGCCAGCAGTTATTTTAGCCACAATGAGCAGTTCTTC
.,TRBV2,TRBJ2-4,.,CASSARQEVKNIQYF,TGTGCCAGCAGTGCCCGGCAGGAGGTCAAAAACATTCAGTACTTC
.,TRBV3-1/TRBV3-2,TRBJ2-3,.,CASSQEGGGTDTQYF,TGTGCCAGCAGCCAAGAGGGCGGGGGCACAGATACGCAGTATTTT
.,TRBV5-1,TRBJ1-1,.,CASSKNRENTEAFF,TGCGCCAGCAGCAAAAACAGGGAGAACACTGAAGCTTTCTTT
TRBD1,TRBV19,TRBJ1-2,.,CASRVQGINYGYTF,TGTGCCAGTAGGGTACAGGGGATTAACTATGGCTACACCTTC
.,TRBV15,TRBJ1-4,.,CATSTGEKLFF,TGTGCCACCAGCACGGGTGAAAAACTGTTTTTT
.,TRBV5-1,TRBJ1-5,many,CASSLRPAGNQPQHF,TGCGCCAGCAGCTTGAGGCCCGCGGGCAATCAGCCCCAGCATTTT
.,TRBV7-2,TRBJ2-1,.,CASSLGGHSQNEQFF,TGTGCCAGCAGCTTAGGTGGACACTCTCAAAATGAGCAGTTCTTC
TRBD1,TRBV18,TRBJ2-1,.,CASSPGTGGDEQFF,TGTGCCAGCTCACCCGGGACAGGGGGGGATGAGCAGTTCTTC
.,TRBV19,TRBJ1-1,.,CASSLHKTLTGNTEAFF,TGTGCCAGTAGTCTACATAAAACACTAACAGGGAACACTGAAGCTTTCTTT
.,TRBV10-3,TRBJ2-3,.,CAISEREDTQYF,TGTGCCATCAGTGAACGAGAGGATACGCAGTATTTT
.,TRBV18,TRBJ2-7,.,CASSPTASSGGVREQYF,TGTGCCAGCTCACCCACGGCATCGAGCGGTGGGGTACGCGAGCAGTACTTC
TRBD1,TRBV30,TRBJ2-7,.,CAWSQSTGSSYEQYF,TGTGCCTGGAGTCAATCGACAGGGAGCTCCTACGAGCAGTACTTC
.,TRBV23-1,TRBJ2-3,.,CASSQSLVGGQLSTDTQYF,TGCGCCAGCAGTCAATCGCTGGTCGGGGGTCAACTTAGCACAGATACGCAGTATTTT
.,TRBV4-1,TRBJ1-1,.,CASSPTENTEAFF,TGCGCCAGCAGCCCCACAGAGAACACTGAAGCTTTCTTT
.,TRBV6-5,TRBJ1-6,.,CATTTGVGRSPLHF,TGTGCCACCACTACGGGGGTGGGGAGGTCACCCCTCCACTTT
TRBD1,TRBV2,TRBJ1-5,.,CASSVGTGGNQPQHF,TGTGCCAGCAGTGTCGGGACAGGGGGCAATCAGCCCCAGCATTTT
TRBD1,TRBV2,TRBJ1-2,.,CASSENRGTGRGYTF,TGTGCCAGCAGTGAAAACCGCGGGACAGGTCGCGGCTACACCTTC
.,TRBV1,TRBJ2-3,.,CTSSQDLVSGVPDTQYF,TGCACCAGCAGCCAAGACCTAGTAAGCGGGGTTCCAGATACGCAGTATTTT